This T cell receptor beta chain was sequenced during a study of blood T cell repertoires in COVID-19. About the study: Samples taken during acute and convalescent COVID-19 were collected in the United States, Italy and Spain. The cDNA or gDNA used as material had been derived from T cells, B-cell-depleted T cells, or PBMCs.

Authors' processing steps: Nucleated cell number was recorded as an estimate derived from reference gene primer amplification. Libraries were prepared by immunoSEQ multiplex PCR; TCRdb keeps only in-frame clonotypes and omits some of them. V and J calls and clone size are as listed in that table; D and trimming were resolved from the DNA. Of roughly 200,000 clones listed, more than 80% are singletons. Germline V gene lookup returns CDR1 ENHRY and CDR2 SYGVKD. The ends were cut back, 3 bases at V and 5 bases at J, with 11 bases in the middle. The CDR3 sequence is 14 residues long. The chain employs TRBV10-3 and TRBJ1-5; D perhaps matches TRBD1 (6 bases). Material for sequencing was peripheral blood. This receptor was taken from a middle-aged man with acute or convalescent COVID-19. The CDR3, as DNA: TGTGCCATCAGTGAAAGGACAGCCTATCAGCCCCAGCATTTT. This codes for CAISERTAYQPQHF.